The 29 T cell receptor beta chains given below trace back to one sample, sequenced in a study of CD8 T cells in ankylosing spondylitis. From the 5' RACE reads, TCRdb called clonotypes with MiXCR, one entry per CDR3 protein. Of a few hundred thousand distinct CDR3 sequences detected, about 20% appear once; the ten largest clones hold about 3.5%. Input material: blood, either unsorted or a sorted T cell fraction (not recorded which). These receptors all stem from a female donor with ankylosing spondylitis or in good health (not recorded which).

Ten or more counts support this clonotype. The chain employs TRBV12-3 or TRBV12-4 and TRBJ1-2; possibly TRBD1 for D (6 bases). This CDR3 region has 15 residues. V shed 6 bases and J shed 4 bases, with 18 bases lying between them. The CDR3 loop is CASSLRRQATYGYTF. The CDR3 DNA sequence: TGTGCCAGCAGCCTGCGGCGACAGGCGACCTATGGCTACACCTTC.

In its sample, this clonotype was seen a few times. The chain combines TRBV6-2 or TRBV6-3 with TRBJ2-2, with D perhaps TRBD1 (6 bases). With 5 bases removed from V and 4 bases from J, the gap between germline ends came to 14 bases. This CDR3 has 15 amino acids. CDR1 MNHEY and CDR2 SVGEGT come from the germline V gene. The CDR3 coding sequence is TGTGCCAGCAGTGAGCAGGGGAGAGGCACCGGGGAGCTGTTTTTT. This codes for CASSEQGRGTGELFF.

The chain employs TRBV7-8 and TRBJ2-1; D uncertain. The V gene's germline CDR1 is SGHVS and CDR2 FQNEAQ. Trimming left V 6 bases short and J 0 bases short, with 12 bases between. This CDR3 comprises 15 residues. CDR3 DNA sequence: TGTGCCAGCAGTCCAGCCCGGAGCTCCTACAATGAGCAGTTCTTC. This sequence encodes CASSPARSSYNEQFF.

This clonotype was counted a few times. The chain joins TRBV6-2 or TRBV6-3 to TRBJ1-2; D not certain. The V and J ends lost 2 bases and 4 bases respectively, with 11 bases between them. The CDR3 runs 14 residues. Germline CDR1 is MNHEY and CDR2 is SVGEGT. The CDR3 DNA reads TGTGCCAGCAGTTACAGGAAACCGGCCTATGGCTACACCTTC. This translates into CASSYRKPAYGYTF.

The V gene is TRBV18, the J gene TRBJ2-5; no clear D. Deletions cut 3 bases from V and 5 bases from J, with 13 bases between. The CDR3 runs 14 residues. Germline V gene sequence: CDR1 KGHSH, CDR2 LQKENI. The CDR3 protein is CASSPSSIPETQYF. In nucleotides, the CDR3 is TGTGCCAGCTCACCGTCATCGATCCCCGAGACCCAGTACTTC.

This clonotype was seen only a few times. This chain connects TRBV9 to TRBJ2-1; no definite D call. The CDR3 has 15 residues. V was trimmed by 4 bases and J by 0 bases, leaving 11 bases between them. CDR1 and CDR2 from the germline V gene are SGDLS and YYNGEE. The CDR3 loop reads CASSIDPYSYNEQFF. The CDR3 nucleotides are TGTGCCAGCAGCATCGACCCTTACTCCTACAATGAGCAGTTCTTC.

This clonotype was seen more than once but under ten times. V is TRBV2 and J is TRBJ1-5, with a weak D call TRBD1 (5 bases). V lost 6 bases to trimming and J lost 7 bases, with 19 bases between them. Germline assignment: CDR1 SNHLY and CDR2 FYNNEI. CDR3 length: 15 residues. The CDR3 spells CASRVGLLAEQPQHF. CDR3 DNA: TGTGCCAGCAGGGTGGGACTGCTGGCCGAACAGCCCCAGCATTTT.

The CDR3 reads CSARPAGKPYEQYF. The CDR3 coding sequence is TGCAGTGCTAGACCCGCGGGAAAGCCCTACGAGCAGTACTTC. The V call is TRBV20-1, the J call TRBJ2-7, with D maybe TRBD2 (6 bases). Trimming stripped 2 bases from V and 2 bases from J, with 13 bases between. This CDR3 has 14 residues. CDR1 and CDR2 from the germline V gene are DFQATT and SNEGSKA (reference sequence).

The rearrangement uses TRBV6-5 and TRBJ2-7; D is possibly TRBD2 (7 bases). CDR1 MNHEY and CDR2 SVGAGI come from the germline V gene. CDR3 length: 12 amino acids. V was cut by 3 bases and J by 12 bases, with 15 bases left in between. The DNA of the CDR3 is TGTGCCAGCAGTTATGGCAGCGGGACAACGTACTTC. This sequence encodes CASSYGSGTTYF.

This clonotype was seen a single time. V is TRBV5-1 and J is TRBJ2-1, with D possibly being TRBD2 (6 bases). Trimming cost V 3 bases and J 5 bases, with 15 bases left between them. Germline V gene sequence: CDR1 SGHRS, CDR2 YFSETQ. This CDR3 spans 15 amino acids. The CDR3 loop reads CASSSSSGSDNEQFF. In DNA form, the CDR3 reads TGCGCCAGCAGCTCTTCTTCCGGGAGTGACAATGAGCAGTTCTTC.

Remarks on this clonotype: No conserved phenylalanine or tryptophan is present at the end of the CDR3, so a read error is the likely explanation. V and J are TRBV2 and TRBJ2-3; TRBD2 agrees at 10 bases. CDR3 size: 17 residues. Germline V gene data show CDR1 as SNHLY and CDR2 as FYNNEI. V shed 11 bases and J 5 bases; nucleotides not matched to a gene: 19. This chain's CDR3 is CACGWTWLAGAIDTQYS. In DNA form, the CDR3 reads TGTGCCTGTGGTTGGACGTGGCTAGCGGGAGCTATAGATACGCAGTATTCT.

This chain links TRBV7-2 with TRBJ2-3, with 8 positions matching TRBD2. This CDR3 contains 16 residues. V trimming: 5 bases; J trimming: 1 base; junction bases outside the gene matches: 8. The germline CDR1 and CDR2 sequences are SGHTA and FQGNSA. This CDR3 is CASSPRGGRRTDTQYF. In DNA, the CDR3 is TGTGCCAGCAGCCCCCGGGGGGGAAGACGCACAGATACGCAGTATTTT.

The chain employs TRBV4-3 and TRBJ2-1; a weak D match, TRBD2 (6 bases). CDR1 is LGHNA and CDR2 is YSLEER in the germline V gene. V shed 0 bases and J shed 6 bases, with 15 bases lying between them. CDR3 length: 16 residues. CDR3 amino acids: CASSQEAGPRGNEQFF. CDR3 nucleotide sequence: TGCGCCAGCAGCCAAGAGGCGGGACCTCGGGGCAATGAGCAGTTCTTC.

The rearrangement links TRBV6-5 to TRBJ2-7, with D possibly called TRBD1 or TRBD2 (5 bases each). CDR1 and CDR2 (germline): MNHEY, SVGAGI. This CDR3 has 12 residues. Trimming removed 9 bases at V and 7 bases at J, with 16 bases between. The CDR3 region is CASGRGEDEQYF. The DNA of the CDR3 is TGTGCCAGTGGACGGGGCGAAGATGAGCAGTACTTC.

This clonotype has just a few counts. The chain employs TRBV7-2 and TRBJ1-2, with D perhaps TRBD1 (5 bases). The CDR3 extends over 14 amino acids. The germline V gene encodes CDR1 SGHTA and CDR2 FQGNSA. V lost 1 base and J 4 bases, leaving 10 bases between the germline ends. CDR3: CASSLDRGVYGYTF. CDR3 in DNA: TGTGCCAGCAGCTTAGACCGGGGCGTCTATGGCTACACCTTC.

The rearrangement links TRBV6-1 to TRBJ2-7, with TRBD1 matching over 8 bases. The J segment lost 1 base and the V segment lost 11 bases, leaving 7 bases of the junction unmatched. Germline V gene lookup returns CDR1 MNHNS and CDR2 SASEGT. This CDR3 region has 13 residues. CDR3 amino acids: CAVGRDRSYEQYF. The CDR3 DNA reads TGTGCCGTCGGTCGGGACAGGTCCTACGAGCAGTACTTC.

This clonotype was counted a few times. This rearrangement joins TRBV18 to TRBJ1-2; D gene ambiguous. V gave up 2 bases and J gave up 8 bases, with 12 bases separating them. The CDR3 loop spans 13 amino acids. CDR1 is KGHSH, CDR2 LQKENI, per germline. The CDR3 bases are TGTGCCAGCTCACCAGACACCGGCGGCGGCTACACCTTC. Protein sequence: CASSPDTGGGYTF.

V is TRBV10-3 and J is TRBJ2-1, with D possibly TRBD2 on 6 matching bases. The germline V gene encodes CDR1 ENHRY and CDR2 SYGVKD. The CDR3 runs to 15 residues. Between the trimmed V and J ends, which lost 6 bases and 0 bases, there was a span of 12 bases. In DNA form, the CDR3 reads TGTGCCATCAGCGGCGGGGAGAGCTCCTACAATGAGCAGTTCTTC. This translates into CAISGGESSYNEQFF.

The chain links TRBV3-1 to TRBJ1-1; D is uncertain. Germline V lookup: CDR1 LGHDT, CDR2 YNNKEL (reference sequence). With 1 base removed from V and 1 base from J, the gap between germline ends came to 10 bases. CDR3 length: 15 amino acids. The CDR3 DNA sequence: TGTGCCAGCAGCCAAGGCCTGAGGGAGAACACTGAAGCTTTCTTT. This encodes CASSQGLRENTEAFF.

V is TRBV28 and J is TRBJ2-7, with D hard to call. Trimming took 7 bases from V and 3 from J, leaving 13 bases between them. The germline CDR1 and CDR2 sequences are MDHEN and SYDVKM. The CDR3 consists of 13 residues. The DNA for the CDR3 is TGTGCCAGCATGCCCGACCTTAGCTACGAGCAGTACTTC. It is translated as CASMPDLSYEQYF.

V usage is TRBV20-1 and J usage is TRBJ1-2; D possibly corresponds to TRBD1 (5 bases). The CDR3 is 16 amino acids. Per germline, CDR1 DFQATT and CDR2 SNEGSKA (reference sequence). V was shortened by 0 bases and J by 4 bases, with 18 bases between the two germline ends. CDR3 loop: CSARDIRSLRGYGYTF. For the CDR3, the DNA is TGCAGTGCTAGAGATATTAGGTCACTAAGGGGCTATGGCTACACCTTC.

This clonotype came up a few times. The chain uses TRBV10-3 and TRBJ2-1; perhaps TRBD2 as D (6 bases). CDR3 size: 13 residues. V lost 8 bases and J 8 bases, leaving 16 bases between the germline ends. Germline loops: CDR1 ENHRY, CDR2 SYGVKD. The chain's CDR3 is CAISGDSGDEQFF. The CDR3 DNA reads as TGTGCCATCTCGGGGGATTCCGGTGATGAGCAGTTCTTC.

The chain combines TRBV9 with TRBJ2-1; 14 bases align to TRBD2. The trim removed 0 bases at V and 3 bases at J, leaving 17 bases unmatched. CDR3 length: 22 residues. Looked up from germline, CDR1 is SGDLS and CDR2 is YYNGEE. The CDR3 loop reads CASSVVVSEGLAGDPLYNEQFF. The CDR3 DNA is TGTGCCAGCAGCGTAGTTGTCTCCGAGGGACTAGCGGGAGATCCCCTCTACAATGAGCAGTTCTTC.

This clonotype came up a few times. V and J are TRBV20-1 and TRBJ1-3; no clear D gene. The germline V and J ends were trimmed by 6 bases and 0 bases, with 9 bases remaining between them. The CDR3 consists of 13 residues. Germline V CDR1 and CDR2: DFQATT, SNEGSKA (reference sequence). For the CDR3, the DNA is TGCAGTGCCCGGAGGGTCTCTGGAAACACCATATATTTT. It codes for CSARRVSGNTIYF.

This clonotype was counted at least ten times. This chain joins TRBV6-1 and TRBJ2-7; 9 nucleotides align to TRBD1. The CDR3 is 15 amino acids. From germline, CDR1 is MNHNS and CDR2 SASEGT. With 6 bases clipped from V and 1 base from J, the junction kept 7 bases outside the gene matches. The chain's CDR3 is CASSPGTGLSYEQYF. As DNA, the CDR3 is TGTGCCAGCAGCCCCGGGACAGGGCTTTCCTACGAGCAGTACTTC.

This clonotype came up a few times. This sequence joins TRBV5-1 and TRBJ2-5; D tentatively fits TRBD1 or TRBD2 (5 bases each). Germline loops: CDR1 SGHRS, CDR2 YFSETQ. V dropped 4 bases and J dropped 4 bases, with 17 bases sitting between them. CDR3 length: 15 amino acids. CDR3 sequence: CASSQGRLYGETQYF. The CDR3 DNA sequence: TGCGCCAGCAGCCAGGGACGCTTATATGGAGAGACCCAGTACTTC.

This clonotype occurred many times. The chain combines TRBV20-1 with TRBJ1-5; 7 positions match TRBD1. Germline V lookup: CDR1 DFQATT, CDR2 SNEGSKA (reference sequence). CDR3 length equals 14 residues. The V segment lost 4 bases and the J segment 0 bases; nucleotides outside the gene matches: 3. CDR3 in DNA: TGCAGTGCTAAGACAGGGATTAGCAATCAGCCCCAGCATTTT. Translation: CSAKTGISNQPQHF.

The chain links TRBV9 to TRBJ1-3; D gene ambiguous. V dropped 0 bases and J dropped 0 bases, with 19 bases sitting between them. Germline V lookup: CDR1 SGDLS, CDR2 YYNGEE. This CDR3 contains 19 residues. The CDR3 spells CASSVGAMTRAYSGNTIYF. CDR3 sequence (DNA): TGTGCCAGCAGCGTAGGGGCGATGACAAGGGCCTACTCTGGAAACACCATATATTTT. Full variable domain (remainder filled in from reference TRBV9 and TRBJ1-3): DSGVTQTPKHLITATGQRVTLRCSPRSGDLSVYWYQQSLDQGLQFLIQYYNGEERAKGNILERFSAQQFPDLHSELNLSSLELGDSALYFCASSVGAMTRAYSGNTIYFGEGSWLTVV.

The genes are TRBV5-4 and TRBJ1-2; 9 bases map to TRBD1. The junction had 8 bases not matched to a gene; V was cut back by 1 base and J by 7 bases. Germline CDR1 SGHNT, CDR2 YYREEE (reference sequence). This CDR3 comprises 15 residues. CDR3 sequence reads: CASSLPGTGKGGYTF. The CDR3 DNA sequence: TGTGCCAGCAGCTTGCCCGGGACAGGGAAGGGTGGCTACACCTTC.